This TCR beta chain was recovered during a study of shared clonotypes between healthy human individuals (dated by TCRdb to about 2020). For the study in its entirety: The cohort comprised two women and three men aged 18 to 49 years. Each donor's leukapheresis produced roughly between about 0.8 and 10 billion PBMCs. Blood TCR repertoires of a handful of healthy adults were deeply sequenced to estimate repertoire size and the extent of clonotype sharing between individuals. To increase sequencing depth and limit assay-specific biases, TCR repertoire library preparation and sequencing were carried out by different laboratories using diverse techniques. For each donor, CD4 naive and CD4 memory were each run on three plates, CD8 naive on two plates, and CD8 memory on one plate. The study at large found these results: Rarefaction of sorted-subset datasets indicated incomplete sequencing despite the large sequencing depth. Larger estimated clonotype richness was generally found for naive subsets than for memory subsets. Clonotypes shared by all four sorted-subset donors showed higher generation probabilities than non-shared clonotypes. Sampling was restricted to blood, and TCR repertoires in tissue are likely to differ from TCR repertoires in blood. Because the study included a small number of donors, the genetic and exposure-history diversity represented was limited. Pairwise subsampling led to the expectation that sequencing depth would affect the degree of clonotype sharing among donors. Sharing across a few donors was observed for about 5% of naive CD4, around 3.5% of naive CD8, 2.3% of memory CD4, and about 0.39% of memory CD8 clonotypes.

CDR1 and CDR2 are read off the germline V gene as MNHEY and SVGAGI. Taken from cysteine to phenylalanine, the CDR3 has 16 residues. Solely the CDR3 DNA is kept, with 48 bases framed from the first base. V lost 3 bases and J lost 5 bases, and the count of bases not matched to a germline gene is 9. Using the deep immunoSEQ assay, TCR CDR3 regions were amplified from genomic DNA by multiplex PCR. Genomic DNA extracted from each cell subset was distributed evenly over all wells of several immunoSEQ 96-well plates, and each plate served as one replicate. For sorted subsets, each replicate PCR was loaded with about 200 ng genomic DNA, equivalent to some 27,000 T cell genomes. The purified libraries were quantified using a Qubit 3.0 fluorometer, sized with a Bioanalyzer 2100, and then quantified again using the KAPA Library Quantification kit. Every immunoSEQ 96-well plate was sequenced on a separate single-read 150-cycle Illumina NextSeq 550 flow cell. In the original analysis: The immunoSEQ output contained only junctional sequences without quality scores, so filtering could not match that applied to full-length reads. To assign V/J genes and CDR3, sequences were annotated against IMGT germline references using PyIR, a Python wrapper for IgBLAST v1.9. Reads with weak V/J assignments (E-value above 1e-6), missing CDR3, stop codons, out-of-frame junctions, or ambiguous translated residues were removed. A V3J clonotype was defined by an identical inferred V gene, J gene, and CDR3 amino acid sequence. To compute the percentage overlap between repertoires, the number of shared unique clonotypes was divided by the size of the smaller repertoire. Repertoire richness was assessed with RTK rarefaction, the Chao1 estimator, and Recon v2.1 estimates of unobserved clonotypes. OLGA was used to compute generation probabilities for all TCRbeta clonotypes that the gDNA method yielded from a handful of donors. The source is immuneACCESS, and TCRdb retained only in-frame sequences with V and J called. Part of the clones is not carried over; for the studies checked, unresolved V genes explain less than half of this, and the remainder is unexplained. V and J calls and clone size are copied from that table; D and trimming were computed from the DNA. This sample gives around 690,000 clones in total; about 90% of them show up just once. Jointly, the top ten make up 34% of the sample.

The donors were healthy, HIV-negative adults who had no recently reported acute infections or vaccinations. Only Caucasian adults living in Nashville, Tennessee, USA were represented among the donors. CD8 memory samples consisted of magnetically selected CD45RO+ cells combined with CCR7-negative CD45RA+ effector memory (TemRA) cells. Blood was obtained by leukapheresis, after which PBMCs were separated by Ficoll-Histopaque density gradient centrifugation and cryopreserved in liquid nitrogen vapor phase. Purity and quantity of every magnetically sorted T cell population were checked by analytical flow cytometry. From each sorted fraction, genomic DNA was isolated and quantified by UV absorbance on a Nanodrop 2000c. With regard to this clone: The specificity of this receptor is unknown. No much larger clonotype is one base removed from it; base qualities were not supplied.

The TCR comes from a man between 18 and 35 years old in good health. Some clones in this sample may be carry-over from other donors' samples. Input material: memory CD8+ T cells from PBMCs. The sample's cell subset or site label, in plain terms: CD45RO+ cells pooled with CCR7-negative TemRA cells. The chain links TRBV6-5 with TRBJ2-5; TRBD2 aligns with 10 central bases. The sequenced DNA is TGTGCCAGCAGTTATTTCTCTAGCGGGAGTTATGAGACCCAGTACTTC. It is translated as CASSYFSSGSYETQYF.